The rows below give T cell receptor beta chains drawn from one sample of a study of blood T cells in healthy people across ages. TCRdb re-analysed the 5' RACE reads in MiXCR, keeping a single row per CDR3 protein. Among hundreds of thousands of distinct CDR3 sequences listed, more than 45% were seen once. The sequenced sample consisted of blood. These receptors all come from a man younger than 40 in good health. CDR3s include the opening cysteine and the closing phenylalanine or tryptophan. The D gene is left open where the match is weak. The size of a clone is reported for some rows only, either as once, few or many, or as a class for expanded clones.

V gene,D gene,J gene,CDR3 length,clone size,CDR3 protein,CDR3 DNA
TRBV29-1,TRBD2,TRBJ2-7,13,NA,CSVRLAGGHEQYF,TGCAGCGTTCGGTTAGCGGGAGGTCACGAGCAGTACTTC
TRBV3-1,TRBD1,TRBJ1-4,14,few,CASRYRDRNEKLFF,TGTGCCAGCAGGTACCGGGACAGGAATGAAAAACTGTTTTTT
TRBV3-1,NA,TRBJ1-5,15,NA,CASSQGSGSGQPQHF,TGTGCCAGCAGCCAAGGGTCCGGATCTGGGCAGCCCCAGCATTTT
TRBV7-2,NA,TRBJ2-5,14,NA,CASSPGRGAATQYF,TGTGCCAGCAGCCCCGGTCGGGGGGCAGCGACCCAGTACTTC
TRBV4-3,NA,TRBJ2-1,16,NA,CASSQARYIGGNEQFF,TGCGCCAGCAGCCAGGCCCGATACATAGGGGGCAATGAGCAGTTCTTC
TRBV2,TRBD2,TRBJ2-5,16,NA,CASSQRGLASSNEQYF,TGTGCCAGCAGCCAAAGGGGACTAGCCTCTTCCAATGAGCAGTACTTC
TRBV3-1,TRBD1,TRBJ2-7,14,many,CASSLGQGDYEQYF,TGTGCCAGCAGCCTTGGACAGGGCGACTACGAGCAGTACTTC
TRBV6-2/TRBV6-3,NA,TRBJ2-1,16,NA,CASSYPQPAGTNEQFF,TGTGCCAGCAGTTACCCCCAACCGGCGGGGACAAATGAGCAGTTCTTC
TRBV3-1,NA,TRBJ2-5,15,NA,CASSQDWLAGGTQYF,TGTGCCAGCAGCCAAGATTGGCTAGCCGGAGGGACCCAGTACTTC
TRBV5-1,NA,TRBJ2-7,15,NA,CASSFYRESYNEQYF,TGCGCCAGCAGCTTTTACAGGGAATCCTACAATGAGCAGTACTTC
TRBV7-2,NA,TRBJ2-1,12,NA,CASSSSLVEQFF,TGTGCCAGCAGCTCCTCCCTTGTTGAGCAGTTCTTC
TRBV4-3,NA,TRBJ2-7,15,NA,CASSQVPGGEYEQYF,TGCGCCAGCAGCCAAGTACCAGGGGGGGAATACGAGCAGTACTTC
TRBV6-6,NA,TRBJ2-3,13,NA,CASRPRATDTQYF,TGTGCCAGCAGGCCCAGGGCCACAGATACGCAGTATTTT
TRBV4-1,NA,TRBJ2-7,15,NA,CASSHLGGAVGEQYF,TGCGCCAGCAGCCATCTAGGAGGGGCAGTCGGCGAGCAGTACTTC
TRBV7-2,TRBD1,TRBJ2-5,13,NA,CASSPTGIGTQYF,TGTGCCAGCAGCCCGACAGGGATTGGGACCCAGTACTTC
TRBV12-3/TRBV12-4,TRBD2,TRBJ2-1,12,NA,CASSPEQSGGFF,TGTGCCAGCAGCCCCGAACAGAGCGGGGGGTTCTTC
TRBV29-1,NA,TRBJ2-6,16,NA,CSVRGTGVSGANVLTF,TGCAGCGTTAGGGGGACTGGAGTTTCTGGGGCCAACGTCCTGACTTTC
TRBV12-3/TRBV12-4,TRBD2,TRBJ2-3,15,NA,CASRGSGGGADTQYF,TGTGCCAGCAGGGGTAGCGGGGGCGGCGCAGATACGCAGTATTTT
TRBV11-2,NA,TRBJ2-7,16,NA,CASSSGAGTYALEQYF,TGTGCCAGCAGCTCCGGCGCCGGGACCTACGCATTAGAGCAGTACTTC
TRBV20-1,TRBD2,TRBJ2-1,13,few,CSATSGVGNEQFF,TGCAGTGCCACTAGCGGGGTGGGCAATGAGCAGTTCTTC
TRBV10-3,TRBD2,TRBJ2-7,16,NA,CAIRGTSGSYVYEQYF,TGTGCCATCCGTGGTACTAGCGGGAGTTATGTCTACGAGCAGTACTTC
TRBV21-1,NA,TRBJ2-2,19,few,CASNNPGLAGGRCTGELFF,TGTGCCAGCAACAACCCGGGACTAGCGGGAGGGAGGTGCACCGGGGAGCTGTTTTTT
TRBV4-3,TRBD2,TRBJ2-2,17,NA,CASSQNSGGGVTGELFF,TGCGCCAGCAGCCAAAACAGCGGGGGTGGGGTGACCGGGGAGCTGTTTTTT
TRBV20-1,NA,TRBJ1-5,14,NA,CSASQGNKNQPQHF,TGCAGTGCTAGTCAAGGGAATAAAAATCAGCCCCAGCATTTT
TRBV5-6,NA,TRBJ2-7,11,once,CASGRNHEQYF,TGTGCCAGCGGACGAAATCACGAGCAGTACTTC
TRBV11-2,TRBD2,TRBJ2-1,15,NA,CASSWTSPPYNEQFF,TGTGCCAGCAGCTGGACTAGTCCGCCTTACAATGAGCAGTTCTTC
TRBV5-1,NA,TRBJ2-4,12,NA,CASSLEVGEQYF,TGCGCCAGCAGCTTGGAGGTGGGAGAGCAGTACTTC
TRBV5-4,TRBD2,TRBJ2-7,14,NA,CASSTGLAPYEQYF,TGTGCCAGCAGCACTGGACTAGCTCCCTACGAGCAGTACTTC
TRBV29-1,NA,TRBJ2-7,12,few,CSVLLGSAEQYF,TGCAGCGTTCTCTTGGGTAGCGCCGAGCAGTACTTC
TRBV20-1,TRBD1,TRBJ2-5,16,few,CSATRRTGGLWGTQYF,TGCAGTGCCACTCGCCGGACAGGGGGCTTATGGGGGACCCAGTACTTC
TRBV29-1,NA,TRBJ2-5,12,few,CSVTQGSGEQYF,TGCAGCGTCACACAGGGTTCGGGAGAGCAGTACTTC
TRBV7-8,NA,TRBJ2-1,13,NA,CASSKEGSDEQFF,TGTGCCAGCAGCAAAGAGGGCAGTGATGAGCAGTTCTTC
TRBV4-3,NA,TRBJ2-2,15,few,CASSQGPFISGELFF,TGCGCCAGCAGCCAAGGTCCTTTTATATCCGGGGAGCTGTTTTTT
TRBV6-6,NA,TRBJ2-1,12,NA,CASRGLDNEQFF,TGTGCCAGCAGAGGTCTCGACAATGAGCAGTTCTTC
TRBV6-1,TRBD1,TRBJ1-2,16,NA,CASSEAAGQSFYGYTF,TGTGCCAGCAGTGAAGCTGCGGGACAGTCTTTCTATGGCTACACCTTC
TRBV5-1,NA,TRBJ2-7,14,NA,CASSLGTVDYEQYF,TGCGCCAGCAGCTTAGGGACGGTTGACTACGAGCAGTACTTC
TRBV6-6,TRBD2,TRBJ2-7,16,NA,CASSVRTSGNPYEQYF,TGTGCCAGCAGTGTACGGACTAGCGGGAACCCCTACGAGCAGTACTTC
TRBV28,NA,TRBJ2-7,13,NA,CASSPTAPWEQYF,TGTGCCAGCAGCCCAACAGCCCCGTGGGAGCAGTACTTC
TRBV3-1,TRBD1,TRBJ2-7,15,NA,CASSQEDRDAYEQYF,TGTGCCAGCAGCCAAGAGGACAGGGACGCCTACGAGCAGTACTTC
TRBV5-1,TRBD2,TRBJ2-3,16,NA,CASSASSGRSTDTQYF,TGCGCCAGCAGCGCCTCAAGCGGGAGATCTACAGATACGCAGTATTTT
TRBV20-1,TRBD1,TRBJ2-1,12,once,CSAPGQVETQFF,TGCAGTGCCCCAGGACAGGTAGAGACCCAGTTCTTC
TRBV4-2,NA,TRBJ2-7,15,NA,CASSPQSGSPYEQYF,TGTGCCAGCAGCCCCCAATCGGGGTCACCCTACGAGCAGTACTTC
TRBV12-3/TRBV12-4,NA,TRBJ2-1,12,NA,CASSYRVNVQFF,TGTGCCAGCAGTTACAGGGTGAATGTGCAGTTCTTC
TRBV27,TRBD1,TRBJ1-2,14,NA,CASSFRGGLYGYTF,TGTGCCAGCAGCTTCAGAGGGGGCCTCTATGGCTACACCTTC
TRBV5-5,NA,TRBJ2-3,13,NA,CASSLMLPDTQYF,TGTGCCAGCAGCTTGATGTTACCAGATACGCAGTATTTT
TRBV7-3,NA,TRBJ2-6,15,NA,CASSNGGYGANVLTF,TGTGCCAGCAGTAACGGGGGATATGGGGCCAACGTCCTGACTTTC
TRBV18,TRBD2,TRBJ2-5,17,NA,CVSSPPLTSGVQETQYF,TGTGTCAGCTCACCACCCCTTACTAGCGGAGTCCAAGAGACCCAGTACTTC
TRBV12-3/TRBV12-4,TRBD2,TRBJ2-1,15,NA,CATTDGLVSYNEQFF,TGTGCCACGACCGACGGACTAGTGTCGTACAATGAGCAGTTCTTC
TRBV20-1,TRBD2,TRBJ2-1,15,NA,CSARNLAGGFNEQFF,TGCAGTGCTAGAAATCTAGCGGGAGGCTTCAATGAGCAGTTCTTC
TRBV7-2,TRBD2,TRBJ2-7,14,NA,CASNQAGGSYEQYF,TGTGCCAGCAACCAAGCGGGAGGGTCCTACGAGCAGTACTTC
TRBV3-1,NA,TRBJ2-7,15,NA,CASSPTAGAPYEQYF,TGTGCCAGCAGCCCCACAGCGGGTGCACCCTACGAGCAGTACTTC
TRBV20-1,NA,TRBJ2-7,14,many,CSARDWSFGLEQYF,TGCAGTGCTAGAGATTGGAGCTTTGGGTTGGAGCAGTACTTC
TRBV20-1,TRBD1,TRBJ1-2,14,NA,CSVLLKQGNYGYTF,TGCAGTGTCCTGCTAAAACAGGGGAACTATGGCTACACCTTC
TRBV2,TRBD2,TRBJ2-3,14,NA,CASRTRGHTDTQYF,TGTGCCAGCCGGACTAGAGGTCACACAGATACGCAGTATTTT
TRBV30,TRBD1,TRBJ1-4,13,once,CASTGAIDEKLFF,TGTGCCTCCACAGGGGCTATTGATGAAAAACTGTTTTTT
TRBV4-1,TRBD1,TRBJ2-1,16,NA,CASSQRLRGPNNEQFF,TGCGCCAGCAGCCAAAGACTCAGGGGGCCTAACAATGAGCAGTTCTTC
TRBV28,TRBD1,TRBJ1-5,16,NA,CASSLGGTGGVQPQHF,TGTGCCAGCAGTTTGGGAGGGACAGGGGGTGTTCAGCCCCAGCATTTT
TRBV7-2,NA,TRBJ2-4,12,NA,CASSRYANIQYF,TGTGCCAGCAGCCGGTATGCAAACATTCAGTACTTC
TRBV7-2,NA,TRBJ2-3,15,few,CASSLGLPNTDTQYF,TGTGCCAGCAGCTTAGGGCTCCCGAACACAGATACGCAGTATTTT